This T cell receptor (beta chain) was recovered during a study of cytomegalovirus exposure and HLA in healthy donors. Study conclusions and caveats: Owing to their indistinguishability, certain V segments, notably TRBV6-2 and TRBV6-3, were excluded. Per a later analysis, 15,000 to 20,000 TCR beta sequences showed association with HLA alleles at 0.05 false discovery rate. There were under 200 TCR beta chains listed as cytomegalovirus-associated. In vitro work confirmed that a few CMV-associated chains recognize CMV antigens.

As regards this clone: What it recognizes is unknown.

PCR used 60 Vbeta primers and 13 Jbeta primers. The protocol was immunoSEQ multiplex PCR, while the TCRdb copy is restricted to in-frame clones and leaves out a portion. This table lists approximately 82,000 clones. The ends lost 0 bases at V and 6 bases at J; junction bases unmatched: 5. Germline V gene data show CDR1 as KGHSH and CDR2 as LQKENI. The CDR3 sequence is 16 residues long. Sequencing was carried out using PBMCs. The chain carries TRBV18 and TRBJ2-2, with TRBD2 identical over 9 bases. This receptor was identified in a woman between 55 and 75 years old in good health and CMV-seronegative. CDR3 in amino acids: CASSPPAGGSAGELFF. As DNA, the CDR3 is TGTGCCAGCTCACCACCAGCGGGAGGTTCGGCCGGGGAGCTGTTTTTT.